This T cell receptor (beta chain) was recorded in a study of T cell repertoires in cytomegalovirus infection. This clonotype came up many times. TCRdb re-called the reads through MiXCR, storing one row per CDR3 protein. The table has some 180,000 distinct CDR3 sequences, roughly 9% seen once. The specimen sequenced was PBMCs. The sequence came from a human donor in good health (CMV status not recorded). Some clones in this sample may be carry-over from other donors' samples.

CDR3 DNA sequence: TGCAGCGCGACTCTAGGGGGGGTGACGAACACTGAAGCTTTCTTT. This sequence encodes CSATLGGVTNTEAFF. The J gene is TRBJ1-1, the V gene TRBV29-1, with a tentative D call TRBD1 (6 bases). V lost 7 bases, J lost 1 base, and 19 bases lay in between. Germline V gives CDR1 SQVTM, CDR2 ANQGSEA. The length of the CDR3 is 15 residues.